The source of this T cell receptor beta chain is a study of blood T cell repertoires in COVID-19. Study as a whole: Samples of COVID-19 (acute and convalescent) were obtained from the United States, Italy and Spain. From T cells, B-cell-depleted T cells, or PBMCs came the material, which was cDNA or gDNA.

Original data processing: Amplification of reference gene primers provided the estimated nucleated cell counts. This table comes from immunoSEQ multiplex PCR, and its TCRdb copy is limited to in-frame clones, with some not included. The V and J calls and clone size come from that table; D and trimming were worked out from the DNA. The sample comprises over 65,000 clones, under 90% of which are singletons, and 12% rests with the top ten. Trimming took 3 bases from V and 2 from J, leaving 9 bases between them. CDR3 length: 14 amino acids. The V gene's germline CDR1 is SEHNR and CDR2 FQNEAQ (reference sequence).

V gene TRBV7-9 combines with J gene TRBJ2-3; no reliable D call. The TCR was taken from a woman aged 35 to 49 with active or convalescent COVID-19. Sequenced material: peripheral blood. CDR3 coding DNA: TGTGCCAGCAGCTTTGTAAGCGTCACAGATACGCAGTATTTT. The encoded protein is CASSFVSVTDTQYF.